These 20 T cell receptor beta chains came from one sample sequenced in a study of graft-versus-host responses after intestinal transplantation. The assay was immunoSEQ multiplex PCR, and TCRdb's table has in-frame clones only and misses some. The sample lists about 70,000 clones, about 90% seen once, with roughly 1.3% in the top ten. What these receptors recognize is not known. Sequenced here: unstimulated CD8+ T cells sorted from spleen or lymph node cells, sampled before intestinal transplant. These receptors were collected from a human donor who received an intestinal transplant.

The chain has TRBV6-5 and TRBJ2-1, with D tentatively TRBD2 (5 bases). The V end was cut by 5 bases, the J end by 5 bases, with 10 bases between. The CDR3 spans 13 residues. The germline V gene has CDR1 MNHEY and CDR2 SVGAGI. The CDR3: CASSLAQHNEQFF. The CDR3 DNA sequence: TGTGCCAGCAGTCTAGCTCAGCACAATGAGCAGTTCTTC.

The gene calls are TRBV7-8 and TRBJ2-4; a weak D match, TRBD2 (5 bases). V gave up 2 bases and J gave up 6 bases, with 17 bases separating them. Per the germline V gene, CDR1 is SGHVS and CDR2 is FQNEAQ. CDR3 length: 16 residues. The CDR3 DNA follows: TGTGCCAGCAGCTTACCGAAACTAGGGTCGGGAAACATTCAGTACTTC. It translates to CASSLPKLGSGNIQYF.

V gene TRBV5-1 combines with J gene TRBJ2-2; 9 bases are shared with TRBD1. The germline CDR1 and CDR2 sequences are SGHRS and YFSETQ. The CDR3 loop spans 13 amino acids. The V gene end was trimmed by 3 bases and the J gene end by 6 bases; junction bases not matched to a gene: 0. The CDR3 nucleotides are TGCGCCAGCAGCTGGACAGGGGCCGGGGAGCTGTTTTTT. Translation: CASSWTGAGELFF.

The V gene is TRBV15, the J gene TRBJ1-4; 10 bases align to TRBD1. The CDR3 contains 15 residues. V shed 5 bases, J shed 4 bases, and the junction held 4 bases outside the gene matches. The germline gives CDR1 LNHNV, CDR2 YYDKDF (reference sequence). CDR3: CATSDRGLHNEKLFF. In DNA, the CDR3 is TGTGCCACCAGCGACAGGGGGCTCCATAATGAAAAACTGTTTTTT.

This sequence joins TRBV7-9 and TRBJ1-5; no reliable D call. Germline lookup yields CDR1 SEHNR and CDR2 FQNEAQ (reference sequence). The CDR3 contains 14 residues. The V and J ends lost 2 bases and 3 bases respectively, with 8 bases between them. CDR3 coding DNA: TGTGCCAGCAGCTTATCGCCTACCAATCAGCCCCAGCATTTT. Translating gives CASSLSPTNQPQHF.

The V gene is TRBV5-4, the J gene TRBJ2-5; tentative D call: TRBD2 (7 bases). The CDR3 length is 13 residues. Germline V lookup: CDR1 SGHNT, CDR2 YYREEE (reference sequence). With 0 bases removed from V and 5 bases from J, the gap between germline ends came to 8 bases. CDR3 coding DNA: TGTGCCAGCAGCTTGGAGGGGGGGGAGACCCAGTACTTC. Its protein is CASSLEGGETQYF.

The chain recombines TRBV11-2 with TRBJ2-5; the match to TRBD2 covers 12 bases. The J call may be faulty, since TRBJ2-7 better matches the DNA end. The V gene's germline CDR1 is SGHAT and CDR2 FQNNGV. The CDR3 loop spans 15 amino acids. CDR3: CASSSRTSGAGEQYF. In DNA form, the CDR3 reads TGTGCCAGCAGCTCTAGGACTAGCGGGGCGGGCGAGCAGTACTTC.

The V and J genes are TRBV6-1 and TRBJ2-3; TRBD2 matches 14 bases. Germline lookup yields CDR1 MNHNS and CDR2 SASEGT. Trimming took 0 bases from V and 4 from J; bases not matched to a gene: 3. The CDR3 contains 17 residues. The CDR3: CASSEARGLAGADTQYF. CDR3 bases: TGTGCCAGCAGTGAAGCGCGGGGACTAGCGGGGGCAGATACGCAGTATTTT.

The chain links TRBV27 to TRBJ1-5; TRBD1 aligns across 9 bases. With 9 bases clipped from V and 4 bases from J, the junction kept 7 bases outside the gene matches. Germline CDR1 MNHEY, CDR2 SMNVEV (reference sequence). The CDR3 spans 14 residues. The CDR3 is CARTPGQGNQPQHF. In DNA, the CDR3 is TGTGCCAGGACGCCGGGACAGGGTAATCAGCCCCAGCATTTT.

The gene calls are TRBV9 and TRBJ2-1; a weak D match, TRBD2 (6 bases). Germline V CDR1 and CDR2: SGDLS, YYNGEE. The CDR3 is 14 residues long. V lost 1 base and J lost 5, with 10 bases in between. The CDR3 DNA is TGTGCCAGCAGCGTATGGGGCGGGGACAATGAGCAGTTCTTC. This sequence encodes CASSVWGGDNEQFF. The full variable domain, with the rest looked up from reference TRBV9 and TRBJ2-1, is DSGVTQTPKHLITATGQRVTLRCSPRSGDLSVYWYQQSLDQGLQFLIQYYNGEERAKGNILERFSAQQFPDLHSELNLSSLELGDSALYFCASSVWGGDNEQFFGPGTRLTVL.

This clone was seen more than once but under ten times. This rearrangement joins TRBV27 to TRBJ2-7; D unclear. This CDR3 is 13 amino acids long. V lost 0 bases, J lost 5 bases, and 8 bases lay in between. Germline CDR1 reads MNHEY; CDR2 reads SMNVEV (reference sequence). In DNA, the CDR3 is TGTGCCAGCAGTTTATCGAGTCAGGACGAGCAGTACTTC. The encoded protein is CASSLSSQDEQYF.

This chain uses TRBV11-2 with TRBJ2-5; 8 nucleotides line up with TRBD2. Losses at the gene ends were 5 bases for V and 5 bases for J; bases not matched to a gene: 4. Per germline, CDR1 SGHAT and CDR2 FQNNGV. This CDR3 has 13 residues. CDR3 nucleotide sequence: TGTGCCAGCAGCCTTAGCGGGGCGGAGACCCAGTACTTC. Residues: CASSLSGAETQYF.

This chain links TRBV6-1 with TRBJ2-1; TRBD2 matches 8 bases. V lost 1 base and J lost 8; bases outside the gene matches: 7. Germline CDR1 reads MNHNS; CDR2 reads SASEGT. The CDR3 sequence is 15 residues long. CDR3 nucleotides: TGTGCCAGCAGTGAAGGTCGGGGGGGCCTCTATGAGCAGTTCTTC. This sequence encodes CASSEGRGGLYEQFF.

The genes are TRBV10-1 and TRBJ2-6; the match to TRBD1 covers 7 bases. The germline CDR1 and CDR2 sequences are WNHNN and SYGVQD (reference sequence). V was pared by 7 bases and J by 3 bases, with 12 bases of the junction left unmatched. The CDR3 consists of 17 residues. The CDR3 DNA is TGCGCCAGCATGAGTACAGGGGCAATATATGGGGCCAACGTCCTGACTTTC. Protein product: CASMSTGAIYGANVLTF.

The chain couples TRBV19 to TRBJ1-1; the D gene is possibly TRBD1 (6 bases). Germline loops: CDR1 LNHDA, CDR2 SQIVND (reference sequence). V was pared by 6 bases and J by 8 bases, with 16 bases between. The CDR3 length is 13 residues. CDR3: CASSVGTHREAFF. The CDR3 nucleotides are TGTGCCAGTAGCGTTGGGACACACCGAGAAGCTTTCTTT.

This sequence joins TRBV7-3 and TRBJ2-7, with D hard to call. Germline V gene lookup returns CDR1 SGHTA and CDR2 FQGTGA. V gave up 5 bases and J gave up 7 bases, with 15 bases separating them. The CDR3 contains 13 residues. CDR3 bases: TGTGCCAGCAGCCCCACCCCTATCGGGGAGCAGTACTTC. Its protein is CASSPTPIGEQYF.

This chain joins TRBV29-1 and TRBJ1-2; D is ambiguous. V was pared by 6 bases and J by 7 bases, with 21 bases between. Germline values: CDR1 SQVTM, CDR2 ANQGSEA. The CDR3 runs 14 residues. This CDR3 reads CSVARSGPRFGYTF. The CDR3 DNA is TGCAGCGTCGCGCGTTCGGGTCCTAGATTTGGCTACACCTTC.

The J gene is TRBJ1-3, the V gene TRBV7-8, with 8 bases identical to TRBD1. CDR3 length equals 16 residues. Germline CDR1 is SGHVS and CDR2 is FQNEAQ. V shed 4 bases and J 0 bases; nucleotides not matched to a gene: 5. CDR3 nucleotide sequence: TGTGCCAGCAGCTCAGTAACAGGGGGCTCTGGAAACACCATATATTTT. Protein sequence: CASSSVTGGSGNTIYF.

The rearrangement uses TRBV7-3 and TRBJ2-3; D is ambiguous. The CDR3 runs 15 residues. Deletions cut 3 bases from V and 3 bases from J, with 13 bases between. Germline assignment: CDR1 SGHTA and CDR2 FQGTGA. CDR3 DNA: TGTGCCAGCAGCTTTGGTTTGGGCTCAACAGATACGCAGTATTTT. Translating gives CASSFGLGSTDTQYF.

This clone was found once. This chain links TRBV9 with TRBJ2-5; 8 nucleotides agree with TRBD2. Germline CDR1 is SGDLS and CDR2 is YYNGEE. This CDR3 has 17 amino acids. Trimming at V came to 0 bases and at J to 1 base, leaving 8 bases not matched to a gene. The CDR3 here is CASSVDGSGGLQETQYF. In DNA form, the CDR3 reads TGTGCCAGCAGCGTAGATGGGTCGGGGGGGCTCCAAGAGACCCAGTACTTC.